The 29 T cell receptor beta chains below all came from one sample that was sequenced in a study of T cell responses to AZD1222 COVID-19 vaccine. The data were produced by immunoSEQ multiplex PCR, yet TCRdb's version contains in-frame clones alone and is incomplete. Counted here are around 180,000 clones, 70% to 90% occurring once; the ten biggest clones make up 7.7%. The sample here was peripheral blood, taken on day 0 of AZD1222 vaccination. The receptors here all came from an adult in good health.

This chain joins TRBV19 and TRBJ2-7; 9 bases fit TRBD2. The CDR3 runs to 13 residues. The ends lost 7 bases at V and 4 bases at J; junction bases unmatched: 5. The germline V gene has CDR1 LNHDA and CDR2 SQIVND (reference sequence). In nucleotides, the CDR3 is TGTGCCAGTAATCCTAGCGGGGCGTACGAGCAGTACTTC. Translating gives CASNPSGAYEQYF.

This rearrangement joins TRBV5-1 to TRBJ2-5, with D perhaps matching TRBD1 (6 bases). Germline CDR1 is SGHRS and CDR2 is YFSETQ. V lost 4 bases and J 0 bases, leaving 16 bases between the germline ends. The CDR3 is 16 residues long. The CDR3, as DNA: TGCGCCAGCAGCGAAGGAGATGGACAGTACCAAGAGACCCAGTACTTC. Translated, it gives CASSEGDGQYQETQYF.

The chain uses TRBV27 and TRBJ2-3, with D possibly matching TRBD2 (7 bases). The germline V gene has CDR1 MNHEY and CDR2 SMNVEV (reference sequence). The CDR3 is made up of 14 amino acids. Trimming took 8 bases from V and 5 from J, leaving 17 bases between them. This chain's CDR3 is CASATGRVGDTQYF. The CDR3 region has the DNA TGTGCCAGCGCCACAGGGAGGGTTGGAGATACGCAGTATTTT.

V usage is TRBV7-2 and J usage is TRBJ1-5; 9 nucleotides line up with TRBD1. Germline V gene sequence: CDR1 SGHTA, CDR2 FQGNSA. Trimming cost V 4 bases and J 4 bases; bases outside gene matches: 2. This CDR3 is built from 14 residues. The CDR3 DNA reads TGTGCCAGCAGCTCGGGACAGGGTAATCAGCCCCAGCATTTT. Translated, it gives CASSSGQGNQPQHF.

This chain uses TRBV7-8 with TRBJ2-7; weak D call: TRBD2 (5 bases). The CDR3 contains 15 residues. Trimming left V 5 bases short and J 3 bases short, with 17 bases between. Germline CDR1 reads SGHVS; CDR2 reads FQNEAQ. In DNA form, the CDR3 reads TGTGCCAGCAGCAGAGAGGCTAGCTCCCGCTACGAGCAGTACTTC. It is translated as CASSREASSRYEQYF. The variable domain in full, completed from reference TRBV7-8 and TRBJ2-7, reads GAGVSQSPRYKVAKRGQDVALRCDPISGHVSLFWYQQALGQGPEFLTYFQNEAQLDKSGLPSDRFFAERPEGSVSTLKIQRTQQEDSAVYLCASSREASSRYEQYFGPGTRLTVT.

The chain joins TRBV6-1 to TRBJ2-7, with D unclear. Trimming removed 0 bases from V and 12 bases from J, with 6 bases in between. The CDR3 runs 10 residues. Germline-derived CDR1 and CDR2 are MNHNS and SASEGT. The CDR3 region is CASSEAPAYF. DNA for the CDR3: TGTGCCAGCAGTGAAGCCCCCGCGTACTTC.

This sequence joins TRBV10-3 and TRBJ1-1, with D unclear. V lost 3 bases to trimming and J lost 0 bases, with 8 bases between them. Germline assignment: CDR1 ENHRY and CDR2 SYGVKD. The CDR3 loop spans 14 amino acids. Written as DNA, the CDR3 is TGTGCCATCAGTGATGTCCTGATGAACACTGAAGCTTTCTTT. This translates into CAISDVLMNTEAFF.

J is TRBJ2-7 and V is TRBV28; 8 positions match TRBD2. CDR1 and CDR2 (germline): MDHEN, SYDVKM. This CDR3 has 15 amino acids. The V and J ends lost 6 bases and 0 bases, in that order; junction bases with no gene match: 7. CDR3 loop: CASSRPGGSSYEQYF. The CDR3 DNA reads as TGTGCCAGCAGCCGTCCGGGGGGGAGCTCCTACGAGCAGTACTTC.

The V call is TRBV10-3, the J call TRBJ2-6; 7 nucleotides align to TRBD1. The CDR3 spans 17 residues. Germline trimming cut 11 bases from V and 0 bases from J; bases unmatched to any gene: 13. CDR1 and CDR2 (germline): ENHRY, SYGVKD. The CDR3 DNA reads TGTGCCGTCCAGCCGGACAGGCCCGACTCTGGGGCCAACGTCCTGACTTTC. Protein product: CAVQPDRPDSGANVLTF.

The genes are TRBV2 and TRBJ2-7, with D perhaps TRBD1 (5 bases). Germline V CDR1 and CDR2: SNHLY, FYNNEI. V was cut by 1 base and J by 3 bases, with 7 bases left in between. This CDR3 region has 13 residues. The CDR3 nucleotides read TGTGCCAGCAGTGAAGACGACAGCTACGAGCAGTACTTC. Protein sequence: CASSEDDSYEQYF.

The chain links TRBV27 to TRBJ1-2; 12 nucleotides align to TRBD1. Trimming cost V 5 bases and J 8 bases; bases outside gene matches: 9. Germline assignment: CDR1 MNHEY and CDR2 SMNVEV (reference sequence). The CDR3 covers 15 residues. CDR3 residues: CASSPGDRGRLGYTF. The CDR3 region has the DNA TGTGCCAGCAGTCCAGGGGACAGGGGGCGACTGGGCTACACCTTC.

The chain combines TRBV11-2 with TRBJ1-2; TRBD1 matches 7 bases. This CDR3 region has 18 residues. Looked up from germline, CDR1 is SGHAT and CDR2 is FQNNGV. V shed 5 bases, J shed 3 bases, and the junction held 18 bases outside the gene matches. The CDR3 is CASSRIRGEGALDYGYTF. The CDR3 DNA reads TGTGCCAGCAGCCGCATTAGAGGGGAGGGGGCTTTGGACTATGGCTACACCTTC.

This sequence joins TRBV5-1 and TRBJ1-4; D remains unclear. CDR1 is SGHRS and CDR2 is YFSETQ in the germline V gene. This CDR3 is built from 16 residues. The V end lost 1 base, the J end lost 0 bases, and 10 bases lay between the germline ends. The CDR3: CASSLTPAATNEKLFF. CDR3 in DNA: TGCGCCAGCAGCTTGACACCCGCTGCAACTAATGAAAAACTGTTTTTT.

A single count supports this clone. The V gene is TRBV6-5, the J gene TRBJ2-5; TRBD2 matches at 8 bases. Germline V gene data show CDR1 as MNHEY and CDR2 as SVGAGI. CDR3 length: 15 amino acids. V lost 6 bases, J lost 2 bases, and 8 bases stayed unmatched. The DNA for the CDR3 is TGTGCCAGCAGCCCGGAGCGGGGGATACAAGAGACCCAGTACTTC. Translating gives CASSPERGIQETQYF.

The rearrangement links TRBV7-9 to TRBJ2-2; possibly TRBD2 for D (6 bases). The CDR3 sequence is 14 residues long. Germline CDR1 reads SEHNR; CDR2 reads FQNEAQ (reference sequence). V was shortened by 3 bases and J by 7 bases, with 12 bases between the two germline ends. The CDR3 DNA is TGTGCCAGCAGCTTCGCGGGGAACGGCGGGGAGCTGTTTTTT. Encoded protein: CASSFAGNGGELFF. Complete variable domain (other parts from reference TRBV7-9 and TRBJ2-2): DTGVSQNPRHKITKRGQNVTFRCDPISEHNRLYWYRQTLGQGPEFLTYFQNEAQLEKSRLLSDRFSAERPKGSFSTLEIQRTEQGDSAMYLCASSFAGNGGELFFGEGSRLTVL.

In its sample, this clone was seen once. This rearrangement joins TRBV2 to TRBJ2-7, with D possibly being TRBD1 or TRBD2 (7 bases each). Trimming stripped 3 bases from V and 4 bases from J, with 13 bases between. CDR3 length equals 14 residues. Germline V gene lookup returns CDR1 SNHLY and CDR2 FYNNEI. The DNA of the CDR3 is TGTGCCAGCAGTGACGGCAGGGGGGGGTACGAGCAGTACTTC. This gives the protein CASSDGRGGYEQYF.

The rearrangement uses TRBV10-3 and TRBJ2-4; 7 bases line up with TRBD1. This CDR3 comprises 14 residues. The germline V gene encodes CDR1 ENHRY and CDR2 SYGVKD. J was trimmed by 3 bases and V by 6 bases; bases with no gene match: 5. CDR3: CAIRGDSGKNIQYF. The DNA of the CDR3 is TGTGCCATCAGGGGGGACAGCGGCAAAAACATTCAGTACTTC.

The chain has TRBV2 and TRBJ1-1; D may be TRBD1 (6 bases). Germline V gene sequence: CDR1 SNHLY, CDR2 FYNNEI. The CDR3 is 14 residues long. V lost 6 bases to trimming and J lost 4 bases, with 15 bases between them. CDR3 coding DNA: TGTGCCAGCAGGAGGACAGCGGCCAGCACTGAAGCTTTCTTT. The encoded protein is CASRRTAASTEAFF.

The chain carries TRBV12-3 or TRBV12-4 and TRBJ1-5; D ambiguous. The V gene lost 2 bases and the J gene lost 7 bases, with 9 bases spanning the gap. The length of the CDR3 is 13 residues. This chain's CDR3 is CASSLRSVQPQHF. The CDR3 coding sequence is TGTGCCAGCAGTTTACGCTCGGTGCAGCCCCAGCATTTT.

This clone was seen a few times. The chain recombines TRBV5-4 with TRBJ2-7; D unclear. The CDR3 totals 12 residues. V was shortened by 1 base and J by 7 bases, with 9 bases between the two germline ends. Germline lookup yields CDR1 SGHNT and CDR2 YYREEE (reference sequence). Written as DNA, the CDR3 is TGTGCCAGCAGCTTGTTATCGGGTGAGCAGTACTTC. This codes for CASSLLSGEQYF.

This rearrangement joins TRBV9 to TRBJ2-3; D not resolved. Germline V gene sequence: CDR1 SGDLS, CDR2 YYNGEE. The CDR3 length is 15 residues. Trimming cost V 0 bases and J 2 bases, with 10 bases left between them. Here the CDR3 DNA reads TGTGCCAGCAGCGTAGGGAACAGTCACACAGATACGCAGTATTTT. Protein: CASSVGNSHTDTQYF.

The J gene is TRBJ2-2, the V gene TRBV19, with no clear D. V gave up 1 base and J gave up 8 bases, with 2 bases separating them. The length of the CDR3 is 11 residues. CDR1 is LNHDA and CDR2 is SQIVND in the germline V gene (reference sequence). CDR3 sequence (DNA): TGTGCCAGTAGTATAGTAGGGGAGCTGTTTTTT. Amino acids: CASSIVGELFF. The variable domain in full, completed from reference TRBV19 and TRBJ2-2, reads DGGITQSPKYLFRKEGQNVTLSCEQNLNHDAMYWYRQDPGQGLRLIYYSQIVNDFQKGDIAEGYSVSREKKESFPLTVTSAQKNPTAFYLCASSIVGELFFGEGSRLTVL.

This clone has only one observation. This chain joins TRBV28 and TRBJ2-7, with D possibly being TRBD1 (6 bases). CDR3 length equals 14 residues. Trimming removed 3 bases at V and 3 bases at J, with 12 bases between. The germline V gene encodes CDR1 MDHEN and CDR2 SYDVKM. As DNA, the CDR3 is TGTGCCAGCAGTTTTCCAGGGGTGGGCTACGAGCAGTACTTC. Its translation: CASSFPGVGYEQYF.

V is TRBV19 and J is TRBJ1-3; D ambiguous. Germline assignment: CDR1 LNHDA and CDR2 SQIVND (reference sequence). CDR3 length: 16 amino acids. V lost 5 bases and J 0 bases, leaving 14 bases between the germline ends. In DNA form, the CDR3 reads TGTGCCAGTAGTGCGCGACTGATGAGCTCTGGAAACACCATATATTTT. Amino acids: CASSARLMSSGNTIYF.

The DNA for the CDR3 is TGTGCCAGCAGTTTGGGCACGGGGGAATGGGAAAAACTGTTTTTT. Protein product: CASSLGTGEWEKLFF. V usage is TRBV28 and J usage is TRBJ1-4, with D possibly TRBD1 on 5 matching bases. This CDR3 spans 15 amino acids. From germline, CDR1 is MDHEN and CDR2 SYDVKM. V lost 3 bases to trimming and J lost 8 bases, with 16 bases between them.

The J gene is TRBJ1-6, the V gene TRBV3-1 (or the pseudogene TRBV3-2); D uncertain. In germline, CDR1 is LGHDT, CDR2 YNNKEL (reference sequence). This CDR3 region has 15 residues. V lost 4 bases and J lost 10, with 17 bases in between. The CDR3 DNA reads as TGTGCCAGCAGCCCCCCAGGCACGCCGGGATCACCCCTCCACTTT. The encoded protein is CASSPPGTPGSPLHF.

The chain carries TRBV20-1 and TRBJ1-2, with a tentative D call TRBD1 (5 bases). Germline lookup yields CDR1 DFQATT and CDR2 SNEGSKA (reference sequence). The CDR3 has 14 amino acids. V lost 3 bases and J lost 4, with 15 bases in between. CDR3 nucleotides: TGCAGTGCTAGTCGGCCCGGGGCTGGCTATGGCTACACCTTC. Protein: CSASRPGAGYGYTF.

This CDR3 is CASSPTGNYGYTF. CDR3 DNA sequence: TGTGCCAGCAGCCCGACAGGGAACTATGGCTACACCTTC. The V and J genes are TRBV12-3 or TRBV12-4 and TRBJ1-2; 7 bases align to TRBD1. This CDR3 is 13 amino acids long. V lost 6 bases and J lost 2; bases outside the gene matches: 3.

This sequence joins TRBV10-3 and TRBJ2-7, with D possibly being TRBD1 (6 bases). The CDR3 spans 11 residues. Between the trimmed V and J ends, which lost 5 bases and 6 bases, there was a span of 8 bases. Germline loops: CDR1 ENHRY, CDR2 SYGVKD. The CDR3 loop reads CAISQGFEQYF. CDR3 nucleotide sequence: TGTGCCATCAGTCAGGGGTTCGAGCAGTACTTC.